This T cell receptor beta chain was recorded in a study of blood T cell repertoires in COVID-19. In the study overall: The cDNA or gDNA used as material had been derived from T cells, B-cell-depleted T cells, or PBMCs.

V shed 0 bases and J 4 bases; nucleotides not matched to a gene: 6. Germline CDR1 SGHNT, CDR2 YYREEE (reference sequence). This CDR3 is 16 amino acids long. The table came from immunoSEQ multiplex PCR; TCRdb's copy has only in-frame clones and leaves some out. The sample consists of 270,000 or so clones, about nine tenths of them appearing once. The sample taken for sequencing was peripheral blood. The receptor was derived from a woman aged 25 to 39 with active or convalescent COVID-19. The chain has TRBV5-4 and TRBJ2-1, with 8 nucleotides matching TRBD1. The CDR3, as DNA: TGTGCCAGCAGCTTGGGATCAGGGGGCAGGTACAATGAGCAGTTCTTC. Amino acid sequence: CASSLGSGGRYNEQFF.